A selection of T cell receptor beta chains follows, all from one sample in a study of shared clonotypes between healthy human individuals. The protocol was immunoSEQ multiplex PCR, while the TCRdb copy is restricted to in-frame clones and leaves out a portion. In the table there are some 2.4 million clones, 90% to 95% of which are singletons. Sample: naive CD4+ T cells from PBMCs. These receptors originate from a young man in good health. Some clones in this sample may be carry-over from other donors' samples. The CDR3 runs from the conserved cysteine through the conserved F or W. The order of the fields is J gene, V gene, D gene, clone size, CDR3 protein, CDR3 DNA. D genes are given only for firm matches. Not every row has a clone size; where given, it reads once, few, many or a size class.

TRBJ2-1 | TRBV7-9 | TRBD1 | . | CASSGISYWDSAYNEQFF | TGTGCCAGCAGCGGAATATCCTATTGGGACAGCGCATACAATGAGCAGTTCTTC
TRBJ2-2 | TRBV27 | . | . | CASSSPLWRNTGELFF | TGTGCCAGCAGTTCCCCCCTGTGGCGGAACACCGGGGAGCTGTTTTTT
TRBJ2-7 | TRBV7-2 | TRBD1 | . | CASSQDRAGEQYF | TGTGCCAGCAGCCAGGACAGGGCAGGCGAGCAGTACTTC
TRBJ2-1 | TRBV27 | . | . | CASSLGERLEEFF | TGTGCCAGCAGTTTAGGGGAAAGGCTCGAGGAGTTCTTC
TRBJ2-7 | TRBV14 | . | . | CASSQEWVWQAGEQYF | TGTGCCAGCAGCCAAGAGTGGGTTTGGCAGGCAGGCGAGCAGTACTTC
TRBJ2-2 | TRBV5-1 | TRBD1 | . | CASSRGGTGKPGELFF | TGCGCCAGCAGTCGAGGCGGGACAGGGAAGCCCGGGGAGCTGTTTTTT
TRBJ1-3 | TRBV5-5 | . | . | CASSLSGSGNTIYF | TGTGCCAGCAGCTTGTCAGGGTCTGGAAACACCATATATTTT
TRBJ1-2 | TRBV29-1 | . | . | CSVEGRNYGYTF | TGCAGCGTTGAAGGCCGTAACTATGGCTACACCTTC
TRBJ2-3 | TRBV19 | TRBD2 | once | CASSAGTSGSTDTQYF | TGTGCCAGTAGTGCCGGGACTAGCGGAAGCACAGATACGCAGTATTTT
TRBJ2-1 | TRBV27 | TRBD2 | . | CASRPPDSGRGSYNEQFF | TGTGCCAGCCGCCCCCCGGACAGCGGGAGAGGATCCTACAATGAGCAGTTCTTC
TRBJ1-1 | TRBV7-2 | . | . | CASRERIRGTEAFF | TGTGCCAGCAGAGAAAGAATCCGGGGAACTGAAGCTTTCTTT
TRBJ1-5 | TRBV19 | . | . | CASTSGLFNQPQHF | TGTGCCAGCACTTCGGGACTCTTCAATCAGCCCCAGCATTTT
TRBJ2-5 | TRBV7-3 | . | . | CASSSSSGGTQYF | TGTGCCAGCAGCTCCTCTTCAGGAGGGACCCAGTACTTC
TRBJ2-2 | TRBV7-2 | TRBD2 | . | CASSSPLAGGTGELFF | TGTGCCAGCAGCTCACCATTAGCGGGAGGGACCGGGGAGCTGTTTTTT
TRBJ2-7 | TRBV6-5 | . | . | CASSYSRTDTYEQYF | TGTGCCAGCAGTTACTCGAGGACAGACACCTACGAGCAGTACTTC
TRBJ1-4 | TRBV28 | . | . | CASKGKTNEKLFF | TGTGCCAGCAAAGGGAAGACTAATGAAAAACTGTTTTTT
TRBJ2-7 | TRBV29-1 | TRBD1 | . | CSVQTGGPYEQYF | TGCAGCGTTCAGACAGGGGGGCCCTACGAGCAGTACTTC
TRBJ1-5 | TRBV30 | . | . | CAWSLNNQPQHF | TGTGCCTGGAGTCTGAACAATCAGCCCCAGCATTTT
TRBJ1-1 | TRBV7-6 | . | . | CASSLGSRRLKNTEAFF | TGTGCCAGCAGCTTAGGCAGTAGGAGGCTCAAGAACACTGAAGCTTTCTTT
TRBJ1-1 | TRBV30 | TRBD1 | . | CAWIGQGAQNTEAFF | TGTGCCTGGATCGGACAGGGTGCCCAGAACACTGAAGCTTTCTTT
TRBJ2-3 | TRBV28 | TRBD1 | . | CASSLLRRGLSDTQYF | TGTGCCAGCAGTTTACTGCGCAGGGGGCTATCAGATACGCAGTATTTT
TRBJ1-1 | TRBV7-9 | . | . | CASSPRTDLNTEAFF | TGTGCCAGCAGCCCCCGGACAGACTTGAACACTGAAGCTTTCTTT
TRBJ2-7 | TRBV10-2 | TRBD2 | . | CASSDPSGRYEQYF | TGCGCCAGCAGTGACCCTAGCGGGAGATACGAGCAGTACTTC
TRBJ1-2 | TRBV25-1 | . | . | CASSASGASRYGYTF | TGTGCCAGCAGTGCCTCGGGGGCTAGTCGCTATGGCTACACCTTC
TRBJ2-7 | TRBV11-2 | . | . | CASSSRGRLGRGAYEQYF | TGTGCCAGCAGCTCCCGGGGCAGGTTAGGCAGGGGGGCCTACGAGCAGTACTTC
TRBJ2-1 | TRBV7-6 | TRBD2 | . | CASRSTSGNYNEQFF | TGTGCCAGCAGGTCGACTAGCGGGAATTACAATGAGCAGTTCTTC
TRBJ1-1 | TRBV6-5 | . | . | CASTPSRGTEAFF | TGTGCCAGCACCCCAAGCCGGGGCACTGAAGCTTTCTTT
TRBJ2-3 | TRBV4-2 | . | . | CASSQSPQGGSTDTQYF | TGTGCCAGCAGCCAATCCCCCCAGGGGGGGAGCACAGATACGCAGTATTTT
TRBJ1-1 | TRBV27 | . | . | CASSLKGTPIMNTEAFF | TGTGCCAGCAGTTTAAAGGGGACCCCTATCATGAACACTGAAGCTTTCTTT
TRBJ1-2 | TRBV5-1 | TRBD1 | . | CASSPKGGTGSSRFWGYTF | TGCGCCAGCAGCCCGAAAGGGGGCACAGGCTCCTCCCGGTTTTGGGGCTACACCTTC
TRBJ2-2 | TRBV11-2 | TRBD2 | . | CASSPGPGLVPTGELFF | TGTGCCAGCAGCCCGGGGCCGGGACTAGTCCCCACCGGGGAGCTGTTTTTT
TRBJ2-3 | TRBV27 | TRBD1 | once | CASSWRTGGTDTQYF | TGTGCCAGCAGCTGGAGGACAGGGGGGACAGATACGCAGTATTTT
TRBJ2-2 | TRBV29-1 | TRBD2 | . | CSVEDRGGVSTGELFF | TGCAGCGTTGAAGATCGGGGGGGAGTGAGCACCGGGGAGCTGTTTTTT
TRBJ1-2 | TRBV30 | . | . | CAWSKLTGYGYTF | TGTGCCTGGAGTAAATTGACGGGTTATGGCTACACCTTC
TRBJ1-1 | TRBV19 | TRBD1 | few | CASSPSGTGNTEAFF | TGTGCCAGTTCCCCATCAGGGACAGGGAACACTGAAGCTTTCTTT
TRBJ1-3 | TRBV2 | . | . | CASSVSLVGNTIYF | TGTGCCAGCAGTGTGAGCTTGGTTGGAAACACCATATATTTT
TRBJ2-5 | TRBV5-8 | TRBD2 | . | CASSLVRGETQYF | TGTGCCAGCAGCTTGGTGCGGGGGGAGACCCAGTACTTC
TRBJ2-2 | TRBV9 | TRBD2 | . | CASSAGTSGFGNTGELFF | TGTGCCAGCAGCGCCGGGACTAGCGGTTTTGGGAACACCGGGGAGCTGTTTTTT
TRBJ2-7 | TRBV7-2 | TRBD1 | . | CASSLTGGSYEQYF | TGTGCCAGCAGCTTAACAGGGGGGTCCTACGAGCAGTACTTC
TRBJ2-1 | TRBV7-9 | . | . | CASSLVASSRYNEQFF | TGTGCCAGCAGCTTAGTGGCTAGCAGCCGGTACAATGAGCAGTTCTTC
TRBJ1-1 | TRBV7-2 | TRBD1 | once | CASSLQGVGDQAFF | TGTGCCAGCAGCCTGCAGGGGGTGGGGGACCAAGCTTTCTTT